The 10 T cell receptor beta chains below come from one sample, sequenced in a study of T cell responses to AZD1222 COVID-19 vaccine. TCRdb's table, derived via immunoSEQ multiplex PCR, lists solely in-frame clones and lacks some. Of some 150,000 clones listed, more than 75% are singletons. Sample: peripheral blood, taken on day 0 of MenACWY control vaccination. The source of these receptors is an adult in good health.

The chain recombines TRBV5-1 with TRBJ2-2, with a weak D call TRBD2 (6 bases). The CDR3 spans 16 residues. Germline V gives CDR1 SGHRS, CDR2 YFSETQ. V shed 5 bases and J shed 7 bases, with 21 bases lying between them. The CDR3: CASRTLGRDSGGELFF. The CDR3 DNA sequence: TGCGCCAGCAGAACCTTAGGTAGGGACTCCGGCGGGGAGCTGTTTTTT.

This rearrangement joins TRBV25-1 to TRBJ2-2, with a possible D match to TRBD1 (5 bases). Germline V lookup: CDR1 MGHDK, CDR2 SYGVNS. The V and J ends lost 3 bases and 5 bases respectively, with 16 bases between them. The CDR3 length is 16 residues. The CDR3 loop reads CASSDAGKILTGELFF. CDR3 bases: TGTGCCAGCAGTGACGCAGGGAAAATTCTTACCGGGGAGCTGTTTTTT.

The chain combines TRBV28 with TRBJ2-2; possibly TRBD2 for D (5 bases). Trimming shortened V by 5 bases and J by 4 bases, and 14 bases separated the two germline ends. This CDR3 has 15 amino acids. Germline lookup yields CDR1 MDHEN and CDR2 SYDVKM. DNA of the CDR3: TGTGCCAGCAGTCGCACGACGGACTTCACCGGGGAGCTGTTTTTT. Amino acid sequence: CASSRTTDFTGELFF.

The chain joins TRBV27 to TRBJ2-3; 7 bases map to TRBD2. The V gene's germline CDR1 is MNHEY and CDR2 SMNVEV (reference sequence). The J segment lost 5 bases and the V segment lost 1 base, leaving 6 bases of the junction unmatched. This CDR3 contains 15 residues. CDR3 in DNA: TGTGCCAGCAGTTTATTGGGAGTAGCGGGAGATACGCAGTATTTT. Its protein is CASSLLGVAGDTQYF.

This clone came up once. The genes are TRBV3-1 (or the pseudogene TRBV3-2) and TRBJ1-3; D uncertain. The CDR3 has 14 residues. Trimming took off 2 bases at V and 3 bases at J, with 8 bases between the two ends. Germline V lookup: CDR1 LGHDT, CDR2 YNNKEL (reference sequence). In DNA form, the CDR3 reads TGTGCCAGCAGCCAACTTGGGGTTGGAAACACCATATATTTT. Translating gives CASSQLGVGNTIYF.

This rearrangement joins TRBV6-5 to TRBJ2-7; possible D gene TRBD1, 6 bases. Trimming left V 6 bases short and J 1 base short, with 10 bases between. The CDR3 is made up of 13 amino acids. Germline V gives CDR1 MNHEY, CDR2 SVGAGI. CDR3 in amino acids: CASRLGQSYEQYF. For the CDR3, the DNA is TGTGCCAGCAGACTCGGACAGTCCTACGAGCAGTACTTC.

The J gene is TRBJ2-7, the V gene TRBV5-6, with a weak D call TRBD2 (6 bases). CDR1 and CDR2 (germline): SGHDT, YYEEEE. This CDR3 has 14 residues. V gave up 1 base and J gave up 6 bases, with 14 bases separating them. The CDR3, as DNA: TGTGCCAGCAGCTTGATCCTAGCGCGGGGCGAGCAGTACTTC. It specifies CASSLILARGEQYF.

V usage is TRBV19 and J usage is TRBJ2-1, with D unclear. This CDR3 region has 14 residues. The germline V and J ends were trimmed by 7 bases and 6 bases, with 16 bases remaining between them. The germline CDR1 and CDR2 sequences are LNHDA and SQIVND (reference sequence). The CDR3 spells CASNPRVQINEQFF. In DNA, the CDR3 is TGTGCCAGTAACCCACGGGTACAGATCAATGAGCAGTTCTTC.

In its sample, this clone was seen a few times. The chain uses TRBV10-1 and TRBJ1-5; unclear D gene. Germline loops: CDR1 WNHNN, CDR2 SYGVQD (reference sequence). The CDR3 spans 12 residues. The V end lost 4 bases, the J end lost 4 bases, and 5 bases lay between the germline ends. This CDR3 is CASSVRNQPQHF. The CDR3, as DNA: TGCGCCAGCAGTGTACGGAATCAGCCCCAGCATTTT.

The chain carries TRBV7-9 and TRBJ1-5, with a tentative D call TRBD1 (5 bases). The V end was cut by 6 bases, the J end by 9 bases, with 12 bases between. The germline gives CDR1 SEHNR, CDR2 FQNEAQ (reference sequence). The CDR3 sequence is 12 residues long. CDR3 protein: CASSGGQMPQHF. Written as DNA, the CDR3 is TGTGCCAGCAGTGGGGGTCAGATGCCCCAGCATTTT.